The following is a T cell receptor beta chain sequence with its context. Its target is unknown. A second PCR, run for about 7 to 11 cycles, used a sample-barcoded 5' primer plus a J-beta primer mix. TCRdb independently ran MiXCR on the 5' RACE reads; one entry per CDR3 protein. The sample has fewer than 950,000 distinct CDR3 sequences, approximately 53% seen once. This entry comes from a study of blood T cells in healthy people across ages. General observations from the study: It was the long-lived donors that had more naive CD4+ cells and higher diversity than aged donors.

V was cut by 1 base and J by 0 bases, with 12 bases left in between. Germline CDR1 is SGHVS and CDR2 is FQNEAQ. CDR3 length: 16 amino acids. The rearrangement uses TRBV7-8 and TRBJ1-2; D is unresolved. The receptor was isolated from a man older than 75 in good health. Sequencing was done on a sample of blood. DNA for the CDR3: TGTGCCAGCAGCTTAGAGGGAGGAACTCCTAACTATGGCTACACCTTC. As protein: CASSLEGGTPNYGYTF. Full variable domain (missing parts from reference TRBV7-8 and TRBJ1-2): GAGVSQSPRYKVAKRGQDVALRCDPISGHVSLFWYQQALGQGPEFLTYFQNEAQLDKSGLPSDRFFAERPEGSVSTLKIQRTQQEDSAVYLCASSLEGGTPNYGYTFGSGTRLTVV.